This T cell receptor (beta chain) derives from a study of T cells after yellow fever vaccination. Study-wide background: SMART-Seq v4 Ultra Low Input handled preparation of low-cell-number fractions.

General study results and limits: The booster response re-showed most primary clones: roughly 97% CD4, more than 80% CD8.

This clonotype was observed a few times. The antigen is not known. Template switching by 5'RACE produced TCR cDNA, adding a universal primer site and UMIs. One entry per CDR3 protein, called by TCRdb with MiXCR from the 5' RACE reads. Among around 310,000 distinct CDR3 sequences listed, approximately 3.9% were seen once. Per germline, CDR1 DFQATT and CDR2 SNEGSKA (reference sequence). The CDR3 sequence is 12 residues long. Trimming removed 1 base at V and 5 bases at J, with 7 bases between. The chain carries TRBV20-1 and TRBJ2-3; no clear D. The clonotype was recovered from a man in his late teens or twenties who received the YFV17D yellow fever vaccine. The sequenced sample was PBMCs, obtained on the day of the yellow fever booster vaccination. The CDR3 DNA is TGCAGTGCTAGAGTTCTAATAGATACGCAGTATTTT. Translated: CSARVLIDTQYF.